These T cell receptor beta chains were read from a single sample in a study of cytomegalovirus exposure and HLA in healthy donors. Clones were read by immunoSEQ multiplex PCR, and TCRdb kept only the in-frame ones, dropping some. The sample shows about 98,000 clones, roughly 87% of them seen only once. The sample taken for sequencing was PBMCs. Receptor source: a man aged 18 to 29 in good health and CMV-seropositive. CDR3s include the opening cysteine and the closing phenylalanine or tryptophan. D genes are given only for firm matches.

CDR3 protein: CASSPAAGSYNEQFF
J gene: TRBJ2-1
D gene: NA
V gene: TRBV5-1

CDR3 protein: CASSPVFRQFLYGYTF
J gene: TRBJ1-2
D gene: NA
V gene: TRBV18

CDR3 protein: CASSHRSGRYGTEAFF
J gene: TRBJ1-1
D gene: NA
V gene: TRBV28

CDR3 protein: CASLSGSDEQYF
J gene: TRBJ2-7
D gene: TRBD2
V gene: TRBV28

CDR3 protein: CASSLDRSGGSYEQYF
J gene: TRBJ2-7
D gene: NA
V gene: TRBV11-3

CDR3 protein: CASSELGGGPTDTQYF
J gene: TRBJ2-3
D gene: NA
V gene: TRBV6-1

CDR3 protein: CASSEGFGSSYQPQHF
J gene: TRBJ1-5
D gene: NA
V gene: TRBV6-1

CDR3 protein: CASQRYRSDQPQHF
J gene: TRBJ1-5
D gene: NA
V gene: TRBV5-8

CDR3 protein: CASSLFLGQNTGELFF
J gene: TRBJ2-2
D gene: NA
V gene: TRBV5-6

CDR3 protein: CASSTDRGEEKLFF
J gene: TRBJ1-4
D gene: TRBD1
V gene: TRBV5-1

CDR3 protein: CASSRGLAELWDEQFF
J gene: TRBJ2-1
D gene: TRBD2
V gene: TRBV7-6

CDR3 protein: CASSPEGQSSYEQYF
J gene: TRBJ2-7
D gene: NA
V gene: TRBV7-2

CDR3 protein: CASSPRQGGLEQFF
J gene: TRBJ2-1
D gene: NA
V gene: TRBV19

CDR3 protein: CASTRTSGGNYEQYF
J gene: TRBJ2-7
D gene: TRBD2
V gene: TRBV5-8

CDR3 protein: CASSFTGGSDTIYF
J gene: TRBJ1-3
D gene: TRBD1
V gene: TRBV5-4

CDR3 protein: CASSSQGLGTNEQFF
J gene: TRBJ2-1
D gene: TRBD1
V gene: TRBV7-9